The 4 T cell receptor beta chains reported below all come from one sample, sequenced in a study of blood T cell repertoires in COVID-19. Produced via immunoSEQ multiplex PCR; TCRdb's table is partial and in-frame only. Of roughly 180,000 clones detected, over 75% appear once; the ten largest clones hold roughly 11%. Input material: PBMCs or T cells enriched from blood (not recorded which). The receptors stem from a man aged 50 to 59 who had recovered from COVID-19.

The chain recombines TRBV2 with TRBJ2-7, with 7 bases matching TRBD2. From germline, CDR1 is SNHLY and CDR2 FYNNEI. The J segment lost 0 bases and the V segment lost 5 bases, leaving 4 bases of the junction unmatched. This CDR3 region has 14 residues. The DNA for the CDR3 is TGTGCCAGCAGTTCCGGGACTATCTCCTACGAGCAGTACTTC. It yields the protein CASSSGTISYEQYF.

This clone occurred once. The chain combines TRBV7-2 with TRBJ2-1, with 12 bases aligning to TRBD1. Germline V CDR1 and CDR2: SGHTA, FQGNSA. Germline trimming cut 5 bases from V and 6 bases from J; bases unmatched to any gene: 5. The CDR3 runs 15 residues. The CDR3 protein is CASSRDRGRSNEQFF. CDR3 sequence (DNA): TGTGCCAGCAGCAGGGACAGGGGGCGAAGCAATGAGCAGTTCTTC. The full variable domain, rest sourced from reference TRBV7-2 and TRBJ2-1, is GAGVSQSPSNKVTEKGKDVELRCDPISGHTALYWYRQSLGQGLEFLIYFQGNSAPDKSGLPSDRFSAERTGGSVSTLTIQRTQQEDSAVYLCASSRDRGRSNEQFFGPGTRLTVL.

The rearrangement links TRBV7-3 to TRBJ2-3; possibly TRBD2 for D (5 bases). CDR1 is SGHTA and CDR2 is FQGTGA in the germline V gene. The CDR3 covers 16 residues. Trimming removed 5 bases from V and 0 bases from J, with 15 bases in between. The CDR3 bases are TGTGCCAGCAGCCCAAGTTCGGGGTTTAGCACAGATACGCAGTATTTT. This sequence encodes CASSPSSGFSTDTQYF.

The chain recombines TRBV28 with TRBJ2-1, with TRBD2 matching over 12 bases. The CDR3 is 15 amino acids. Per the germline V gene, CDR1 is MDHEN and CDR2 is SYDVKM. The junction had 9 bases not matched to a gene; V was cut back by 8 bases and J by 7 bases. CDR3 amino acids: CASHQLAGGRNEQFF. CDR3 bases: TGTGCCAGCCATCAACTAGCGGGAGGTCGGAATGAGCAGTTCTTC.